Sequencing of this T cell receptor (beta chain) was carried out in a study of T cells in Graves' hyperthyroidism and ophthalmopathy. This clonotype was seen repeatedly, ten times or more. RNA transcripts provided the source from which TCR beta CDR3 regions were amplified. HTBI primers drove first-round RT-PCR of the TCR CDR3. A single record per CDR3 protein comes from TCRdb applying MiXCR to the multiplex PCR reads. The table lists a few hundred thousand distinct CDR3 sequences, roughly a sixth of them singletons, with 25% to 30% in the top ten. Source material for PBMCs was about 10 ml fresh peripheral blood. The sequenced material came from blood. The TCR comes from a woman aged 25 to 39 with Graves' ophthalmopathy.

The CDR3 is CASSFQGVGTEAFF. DNA for the CDR3: TGTGCCAGCAGCTTTCAAGGGGTAGGCACTGAAGCTTTCTTT. The rearrangement links TRBV3-1 to TRBJ1-1; maybe TRBD1 (5 bases). The CDR3 contains 14 residues. V dropped 5 bases and J dropped 4 bases, with 14 bases sitting between them. Germline V gene sequence: CDR1 LGHDT, CDR2 YNNKEL (reference sequence).